The 15 T cell receptor beta chains given below trace back to one sample, sequenced in a study of blood T cell repertoires in COVID-19. Here immunoSEQ multiplex PCR was the method, and the copy in TCRdb shows in-frame clones only, minus some. The sample shows fewer than 250,000 clones, 85% to 90% of them seen only once. The sample consisted of peripheral blood. Source of these receptors: a man aged 50 or older with acute or convalescent COVID-19.

The V and J genes are TRBV2 and TRBJ1-3, with 7 nucleotides matching TRBD1. Looked up from germline, CDR1 is SNHLY and CDR2 is FYNNEI. CDR3 length equals 15 residues. The ends lost 2 bases at V and 4 bases at J; junction bases unmatched: 5. In nucleotides, the CDR3 is TGTGCCAGCAGTGAAATCCAGGGGGGCGGAAACACCATATATTTT. Encoded protein: CASSEIQGGGNTIYF.

This clone was detected a few times. The chain has TRBV6-2 or TRBV6-3 and TRBJ2-3, with TRBD2 matching 11 bases. The CDR3 has 18 residues. From germline, CDR1 is MNHEY and CDR2 SVGEGT. Trimming removed 0 bases from V and 7 bases from J; junction bases left unmatched: 12. CDR3 DNA: TGTGCCAGCAGTTACTCTAGCGGGGGGGCCTATCTCCCCTATACGCAGTATTTT. Translation gives CASSYSSGGAYLPYTQYF.

The chain has TRBV4-1 and TRBJ2-2; perhaps TRBD2 as D (7 bases). V was clipped by 3 bases and J by 2 bases, with 16 bases between them. The CDR3 is made up of 17 amino acids. Germline CDR1 MGHRA, CDR2 YSYEKL. The CDR3 is CASSQTEGGANTGELFF. CDR3 sequence (DNA): TGCGCCAGCAGCCAGACCGAGGGGGGGGCCAACACCGGGGAGCTGTTTTTT.

V usage is TRBV5-1 and J usage is TRBJ1-2; perhaps TRBD1 as D (6 bases). CDR3 size: 14 residues. Germline loops: CDR1 SGHRS, CDR2 YFSETQ. The V end was cut by 3 bases, the J end by 7 bases, with 16 bases between. The CDR3 sequence is CASSSQGDFGGYTF. In DNA form, the CDR3 reads TGCGCCAGCAGCTCACAGGGTGATTTTGGTGGCTACACCTTC.

This sequence joins TRBV2 and TRBJ1-5; 7 bases are shared with TRBD1. CDR1 is SNHLY, CDR2 FYNNEI, per germline. The J segment lost 0 bases and the V segment lost 4 bases, leaving 9 bases of the junction unmatched. This CDR3 contains 17 residues. The CDR3 loop is CASSAPRQGSSNQPQHF. CDR3 in DNA: TGTGCCAGCAGTGCCCCTCGACAGGGTTCTAGCAATCAGCCCCAGCATTTT.

This clone was seen a single time. The CDR3 bases are TGTGCCAGTAGTGGCCCGGGATTGGGGAACTATGGCTACACCTTC. Translated, it gives CASSGPGLGNYGYTF. V gene TRBV19 combines with J gene TRBJ1-2; unclear D gene. Per the germline V gene, CDR1 is LNHDA and CDR2 is SQIVND (reference sequence). Trimming stripped 5 bases from V and 2 bases from J, with 15 bases between. CDR3 length: 15 residues.

This chain connects TRBV5-1 to TRBJ1-2; 8 bases are shared with TRBD1. The CDR3 extends over 14 amino acids. Germline CDR1 SGHRS, CDR2 YFSETQ. V was pared by 1 base and J by 6 bases, with 5 bases of the junction left unmatched. The CDR3 DNA reads as TGCGCCAGCAGCTTGTGGGTGACAGGGGATGGCTACACCTTC. Translating it yields CASSLWVTGDGYTF. Together with reference TRBV5-1 and TRBJ1-2, the CDR3 gives the full variable domain: KAGVTQTPRYLIKTRGQQVTLSCSPISGHRSVSWYQQTPGQGLQFLFEYFSETQRNKGNFPGRFSGRQFSNSRSEMNVSTLELGDSALYLCASSLWVTGDGYTFGSGTRLTVV.

The V and J genes are TRBV11-2 and TRBJ1-2; 9 nucleotides align to TRBD1. Germline CDR1 SGHAT, CDR2 FQNNGV. This CDR3 has 13 amino acids. The V and J ends lost 8 bases and 4 bases, in that order; junction bases with no gene match: 5. The CDR3: CASGTGGIYGYTF. CDR3 nucleotides: TGTGCCAGCGGCACAGGGGGCATCTATGGCTACACCTTC.

This clone has only one observation. V and J are TRBV19 and TRBJ1-5; a possible D gene is TRBD1 (6 bases). This CDR3 contains 16 residues. Germline V lookup: CDR1 LNHDA, CDR2 SQIVND (reference sequence). V lost 7 bases and J 2 bases, leaving 18 bases between the germline ends. CDR3 loop: CASTADRSPGNQPQHF. As DNA, the CDR3 is TGTGCCAGTACCGCGGACAGAAGCCCTGGCAATCAGCCCCAGCATTTT.

This chain joins TRBV19 and TRBJ1-5, with D possibly being TRBD1 (5 bases). In germline, CDR1 is LNHDA, CDR2 SQIVND (reference sequence). CDR3 length: 16 residues. V was clipped by 7 bases and J by 0 bases, with 16 bases between them. In DNA, the CDR3 is TGTGCCAGTACCGGCGGGCGGGGGATTAGCAATCAGCCCCAGCATTTT. It is translated as CASTGGRGISNQPQHF.

The chain links TRBV6-5 to TRBJ2-7; 9 bases align to TRBD1. Germline values: CDR1 MNHEY, CDR2 SVGAGI. There are 14 residues in the CDR3. The V and J ends lost 8 bases and 0 bases, in that order; junction bases with no gene match: 5. CDR3 in amino acids: CASSDRGASYEQYF. The CDR3 coding sequence is TGTGCCAGCTCTGACAGGGGGGCCTCCTACGAGCAGTACTTC.

The gene calls are TRBV27 and TRBJ2-3; the D gene is possibly TRBD1 (5 bases). This CDR3 has 15 residues. The V end was cut by 8 bases, the J end by 0 bases, with 15 bases between. In germline, CDR1 is MNHEY, CDR2 SMNVEV (reference sequence). CDR3 DNA sequence: TGTGCCAGCCGTTCCACAGGTTCTAGCACAGATACGCAGTATTTT. Translation gives CASRSTGSSTDTQYF.

In this sample, this clone turned up once. This CDR3 is CASSSGIQPQHF. The DNA of the CDR3 is TGTGCCAGCTCATCAGGGATCCAGCCCCAGCATTTT. The V and J genes are TRBV18 and TRBJ1-5; D is possibly TRBD1 (5 bases). In germline, CDR1 is KGHSH, CDR2 LQKENI. This CDR3 is 12 amino acids long. The V gene lost 5 bases and the J gene lost 7 bases, with 9 bases spanning the gap.

The chain uses TRBV19 and TRBJ1-5; possibly TRBD1 for D (5 bases). V dropped 5 bases and J dropped 2 bases, with 7 bases sitting between them. This CDR3 region has 13 residues. Germline values: CDR1 LNHDA, CDR2 SQIVND (reference sequence). This CDR3 reads CASSQGGNQPQHF. For the CDR3, the DNA is TGTGCCAGTAGTCAGGGTGGCAATCAGCCCCAGCATTTT.

The chain has TRBV2 and TRBJ1-5; D possibly corresponds to TRBD1 (5 bases). V was shortened by 5 bases and J by 3 bases, with 14 bases between the two germline ends. This CDR3 has 15 amino acids. Germline V gene data show CDR1 as SNHLY and CDR2 as FYNNEI. In DNA, the CDR3 is TGTGCCAGCAGTCAACACGGGGGAAACAATCAGCCCCAGCATTTT. Translated, it gives CASSQHGGNNQPQHF.